The rows below give T cell receptor beta chains drawn from one sample of a study of cytotoxic CD8 clonotypes in ibrutinib-treated CLL. Sequencing used immunoSEQ multiplex PCR; TCRdb keeps in-frame clones, though not all of them. This repertoire shows about 160,000 clones, roughly 77% found once; its top ten account for 2% to 2.5%. This specimen was PBMCs, taken after 12 months of ibrutinib treatment. The receptors derive from a human donor with chronic lymphocytic leukemia. CDR3s include the opening cysteine and the closing phenylalanine or tryptophan. Fields, in order: D gene, V gene, J gene, clone size, CDR3 DNA, CDR3 protein. D genes are given only for firm matches. For some rows the clone size is stated as once, few or many, or as a class when expanded; others skip it.

d_call: -
v_call: TRBV28
j_call: TRBJ2-7
clone_size: -
cdr3_nt: TGTGCCAGCAGCCGACAACGGTTTAGCTACGAGCAGTACTTC
cdr3_aa: CASSRQRFSYEQYF

d_call: -
v_call: TRBV7-2
j_call: TRBJ2-7
clone_size: -
cdr3_nt: TGTGCCAGCAGCTTAGACGGGGGGCGACAAGAGCAGTACTTC
cdr3_aa: CASSLDGGRQEQYF

d_call: -
v_call: TRBV5-6
j_call: TRBJ1-3
clone_size: -
cdr3_nt: TGTGCCAGCAGCTTAACGGGCCTAACCTCTGGAAACACCATATATTTT
cdr3_aa: CASSLTGLTSGNTIYF

d_call: -
v_call: TRBV21-1
j_call: TRBJ1-5
clone_size: -
cdr3_nt: TGTGCCAGCAGTAGACTGGTACATTGGCATCATCAGCCCCAGCATTTT
cdr3_aa: CASSRLVHWHHQPQHF

d_call: -
v_call: TRBV28
j_call: TRBJ1-4
clone_size: -
cdr3_nt: TGTGCCAGCCGGGACGGTTCTAATGAAAAACTGTTTTTT
cdr3_aa: CASRDGSNEKLFF

d_call: -
v_call: TRBV7-2
j_call: TRBJ2-5
clone_size: -
cdr3_nt: TGTGCCAGCAGCTTAGTGGGACGGGGTCAAGAGACCCAGTACTTC
cdr3_aa: CASSLVGRGQETQYF

d_call: -
v_call: TRBV6-5
j_call: TRBJ1-2
clone_size: -
cdr3_nt: TGTGCCAGCAGGAAGACGGCTGGGGGCTACACCTTC
cdr3_aa: CASRKTAGGYTF

d_call: -
v_call: TRBV9
j_call: TRBJ2-3
clone_size: -
cdr3_nt: TGTGCCAGCAGCGAGGACAGCACAGATACGCAGTATTTT
cdr3_aa: CASSEDSTDTQYF

d_call: -
v_call: TRBV5-1
j_call: TRBJ2-7
clone_size: -
cdr3_nt: TGCGCCAGCAGCTTGGCCTTCGCCGGGGCGCGGTTGGACGAGCAGTACTTC
cdr3_aa: CASSLAFAGARLDEQYF

d_call: -
v_call: TRBV7-2
j_call: TRBJ2-5
clone_size: -
cdr3_nt: TGTGCCAGCAGGCAAAACCAAGAGACCCAGTACTTC
cdr3_aa: CASRQNQETQYF

d_call: -
v_call: TRBV28
j_call: TRBJ2-2
clone_size: -
cdr3_nt: TGTGCCAGCAGCCCCAGTAAAGCCAGACCCGGGGAGCTGTTTTTT
cdr3_aa: CASSPSKARPGELFF

d_call: -
v_call: TRBV18
j_call: TRBJ1-3
clone_size: -
cdr3_nt: TGTGCCAGCTCACCACATCTTCCGGGGGATGGAAACACCATATATTTT
cdr3_aa: CASSPHLPGDGNTIYF

d_call: TRBD2
v_call: TRBV5-1
j_call: TRBJ2-3
clone_size: -
cdr3_nt: TGCGCCAGCAGCTCCGGGACTAGCGGGGATACGCAGTATTTT
cdr3_aa: CASSSGTSGDTQYF

d_call: -
v_call: TRBV6-6
j_call: TRBJ1-5
clone_size: -
cdr3_nt: TGTGCCAGCAAACGGGGTACTTATCAGCCCCAGCATTTT
cdr3_aa: CASKRGTYQPQHF

d_call: -
v_call: TRBV9
j_call: TRBJ2-5
clone_size: -
cdr3_nt: TGTGCCAGCAGCGTCGGACCGGACCAAGAGACCCAGTACTTC
cdr3_aa: CASSVGPDQETQYF

d_call: -
v_call: TRBV29-1
j_call: TRBJ1-1
clone_size: few
cdr3_nt: TGCAGCGCTCAGGGGAGCACTGAAGCTTTCTTT
cdr3_aa: CSAQGSTEAFF

d_call: -
v_call: TRBV2
j_call: TRBJ1-2
clone_size: -
cdr3_nt: TGTGCCAGCAGTGAAAGCACAAACGGGATCTATGGCTACACCTTC
cdr3_aa: CASSESTNGIYGYTF

d_call: TRBD2
v_call: TRBV29-1
j_call: TRBJ2-3
clone_size: -
cdr3_nt: TGCAGCGGGCAGGGTGGGGGAGGGCCTAAGGATACGCAGTATTTT
cdr3_aa: CSGQGGGGPKDTQYF

d_call: -
v_call: TRBV7-2
j_call: TRBJ2-7
clone_size: -
cdr3_nt: TGTGCCAGCAGCTCCCAGAGCGGATTAGGAGAGCAGTACTTC
cdr3_aa: CASSSQSGLGEQYF

d_call: -
v_call: TRBV5-1
j_call: TRBJ2-5
clone_size: -
cdr3_nt: TGCGCCAGCAGCAGCGCAGGGTCATTCCGCCAAGAGACCCAGTACTTC
cdr3_aa: CASSSAGSFRQETQYF

d_call: -
v_call: TRBV27
j_call: TRBJ1-2
clone_size: -
cdr3_nt: TGTGCCAGCATCTCGCCAAACTATGGCTACACCTTC
cdr3_aa: CASISPNYGYTF

d_call: -
v_call: TRBV7-9
j_call: TRBJ1-4
clone_size: once
cdr3_nt: TGTGCCAGCAGCTTAGGGTCCAGGTCTCAACTGTTTTTT
cdr3_aa: CASSLGSRSQLFF